This TCR beta chain was retrieved from a study of blood T cells in healthy people across ages. Study summary: Capturing about one barcoded beta molecule per two T cells was achieved by template switching.

The germline V gene encodes CDR1 SGHAT and CDR2 FQNNGV. The CDR3 totals 21 residues. Germline trimming cut 6 bases from V and 0 bases from J; bases unmatched to any gene: 14. Study outcomes and limitations: One million T cells yielded diversity estimates that were considered underestimates.

In regard to this clonotype: Its antigen is unknown.

PCR was performed a second time for about 6 to 12 cycles using a sample-barcoded 5' primer and a J-beta primer mix. TCRdb re-derived calls from the 5' RACE reads in MiXCR, one entry per CDR3 protein. The sample lists hundreds of thousands of distinct CDR3 sequences, approximately 31% occurring once. The V and J genes are TRBV11-2 and TRBJ2-2, with 15 nucleotides matching TRBD2. Sequenced material: blood. The origin of this receptor is a woman of 80 years or more in good health. CDR3 in amino acids: CASRAWTGTSGGTANTGELFF. The CDR3 coding sequence is TGTGCCAGCAGAGCCTGGACCGGGACTAGCGGGGGGACCGCGAACACCGGGGAGCTGTTTTTT.